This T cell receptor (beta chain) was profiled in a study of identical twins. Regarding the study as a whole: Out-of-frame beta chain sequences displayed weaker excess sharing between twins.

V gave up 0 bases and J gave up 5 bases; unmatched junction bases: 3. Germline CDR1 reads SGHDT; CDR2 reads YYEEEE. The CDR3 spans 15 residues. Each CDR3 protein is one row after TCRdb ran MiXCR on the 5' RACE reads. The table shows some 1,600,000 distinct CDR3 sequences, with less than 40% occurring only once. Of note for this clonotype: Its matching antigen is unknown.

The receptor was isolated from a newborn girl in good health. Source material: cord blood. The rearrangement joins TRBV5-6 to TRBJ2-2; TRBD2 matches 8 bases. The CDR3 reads CASSLELAETGELFF. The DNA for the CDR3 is TGTGCCAGCAGCTTGGAACTAGCGGAGACCGGGGAGCTGTTTTTT.